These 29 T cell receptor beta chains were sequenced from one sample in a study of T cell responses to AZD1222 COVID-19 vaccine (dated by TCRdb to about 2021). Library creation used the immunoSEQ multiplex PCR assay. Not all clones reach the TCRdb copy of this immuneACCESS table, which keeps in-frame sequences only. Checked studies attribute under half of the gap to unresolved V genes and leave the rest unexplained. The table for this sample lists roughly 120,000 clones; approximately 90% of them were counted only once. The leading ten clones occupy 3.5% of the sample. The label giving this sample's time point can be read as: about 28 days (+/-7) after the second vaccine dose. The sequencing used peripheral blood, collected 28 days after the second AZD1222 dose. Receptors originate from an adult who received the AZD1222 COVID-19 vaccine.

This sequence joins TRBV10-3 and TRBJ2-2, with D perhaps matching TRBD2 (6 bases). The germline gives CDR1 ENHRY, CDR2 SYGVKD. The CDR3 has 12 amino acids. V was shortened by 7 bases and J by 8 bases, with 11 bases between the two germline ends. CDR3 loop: CAITDYPGELFF. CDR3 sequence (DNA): TGTGCCATCACGGACTACCCGGGGGAGCTGTTTTTT.

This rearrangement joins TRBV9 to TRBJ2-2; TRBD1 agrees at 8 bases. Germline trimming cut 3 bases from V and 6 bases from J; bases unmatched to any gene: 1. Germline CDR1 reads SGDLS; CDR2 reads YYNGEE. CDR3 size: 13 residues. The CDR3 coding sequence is TGTGCCAGCAGCGGACAGGGGCCCGGGGAGCTGTTTTTT. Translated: CASSGQGPGELFF.

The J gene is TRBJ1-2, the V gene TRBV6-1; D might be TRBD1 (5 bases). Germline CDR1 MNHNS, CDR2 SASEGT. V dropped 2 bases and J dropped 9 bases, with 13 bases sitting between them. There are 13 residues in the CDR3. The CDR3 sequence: CASSEKDGGSYTF. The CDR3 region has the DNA TGTGCCAGCAGTGAAAAGGACGGGGGAAGCTACACCTTC.

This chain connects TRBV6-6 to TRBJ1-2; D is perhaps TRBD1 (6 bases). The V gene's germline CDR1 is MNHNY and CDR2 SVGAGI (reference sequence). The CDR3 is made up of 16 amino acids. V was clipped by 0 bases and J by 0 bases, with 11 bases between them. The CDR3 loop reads CASSYSRTASNYGYTF. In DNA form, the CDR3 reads TGTGCCAGCAGTTACTCACGGACAGCGTCTAACTATGGCTACACCTTC.

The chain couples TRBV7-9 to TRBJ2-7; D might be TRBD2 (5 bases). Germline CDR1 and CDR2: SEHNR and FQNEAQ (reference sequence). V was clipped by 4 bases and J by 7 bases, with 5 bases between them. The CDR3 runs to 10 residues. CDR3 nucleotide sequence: TGTGCCAGCAGCTGGGAGGAGCAGTACTTC. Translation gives CASSWEEQYF. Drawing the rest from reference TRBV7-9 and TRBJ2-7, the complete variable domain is DTGVSQNPRHKITKRGQNVTFRCDPISEHNRLYWYRQTLGQGPEFLTYFQNEAQLEKSRLLSDRFSAERPKGSFSTLEIQRTEQGDSAMYLCASSWEEQYFGPGTRLTVT.

CDR3 loop: CASSLLDTQYF. In nucleotides, the CDR3 is TGCGCCAGCAGCTTATTGGATACGCAGTATTTT. The V and J genes are TRBV5-1 and TRBJ2-3; D unresolved. The CDR3 contains 11 residues. The germline V gene has CDR1 SGHRS and CDR2 YFSETQ. Trimming stripped 2 bases from V and 6 bases from J, with 4 bases between.

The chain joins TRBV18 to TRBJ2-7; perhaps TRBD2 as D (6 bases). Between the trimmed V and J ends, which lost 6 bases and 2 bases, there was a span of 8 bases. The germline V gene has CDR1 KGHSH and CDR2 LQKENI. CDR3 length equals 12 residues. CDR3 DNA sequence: TGTGCCAGCTCCCCGGGAGCCTACGAGCAGTACTTC. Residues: CASSPGAYEQYF.

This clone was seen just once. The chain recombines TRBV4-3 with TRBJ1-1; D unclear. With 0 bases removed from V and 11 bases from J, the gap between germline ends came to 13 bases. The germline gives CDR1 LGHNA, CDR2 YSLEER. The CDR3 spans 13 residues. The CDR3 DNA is TGCGCCAGCAGCCAAGACCGACCAGGAGCGGCTTTCTTT. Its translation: CASSQDRPGAAFF.

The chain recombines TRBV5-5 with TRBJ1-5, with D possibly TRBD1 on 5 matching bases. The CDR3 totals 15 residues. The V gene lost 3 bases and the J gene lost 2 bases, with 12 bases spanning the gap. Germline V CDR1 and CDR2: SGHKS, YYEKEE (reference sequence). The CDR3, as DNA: TGTGCCAGCAGCTCGATCGGGGCGGGCAATCAGCCCCAGCATTTT. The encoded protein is CASSSIGAGNQPQHF.

This CDR3 reads CASSSDMNTEAFF. The CDR3, as DNA: TGTGCCAGCAGTTCCGACATGAACACTGAAGCTTTCTTT. The V and J genes are TRBV12-3 or TRBV12-4 and TRBJ1-1, with no clear D. Trimming took 4 bases from V and 0 from J, leaving 6 bases between them. CDR3 length equals 13 residues.

CDR3 DNA sequence: TGTGCCAGCAGCGGGACTAGCTCTTTAGAGACCCAGTACTTC. Translation: CASSGTSSLETQYF. The chain combines TRBV6-5 with TRBJ2-5; 9 positions match TRBD2. This CDR3 is built from 14 residues. Germline CDR1 MNHEY, CDR2 SVGAGI. With 6 bases clipped from V and 4 bases from J, the junction kept 6 bases outside the gene matches.

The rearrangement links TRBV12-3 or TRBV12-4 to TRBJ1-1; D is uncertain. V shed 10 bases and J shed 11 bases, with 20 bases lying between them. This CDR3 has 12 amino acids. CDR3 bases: TGTGCCATCAACCTTGCGGCCCCGAGGGCTTTCTTT. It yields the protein CAINLAAPRAFF.

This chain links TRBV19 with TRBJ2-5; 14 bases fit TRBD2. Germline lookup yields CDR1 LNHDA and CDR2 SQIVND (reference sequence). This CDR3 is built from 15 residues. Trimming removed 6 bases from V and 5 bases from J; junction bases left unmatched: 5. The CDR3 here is CASSRLAGGPETQYF. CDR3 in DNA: TGTGCCAGTAGCAGACTAGCGGGGGGGCCGGAGACCCAGTACTTC.

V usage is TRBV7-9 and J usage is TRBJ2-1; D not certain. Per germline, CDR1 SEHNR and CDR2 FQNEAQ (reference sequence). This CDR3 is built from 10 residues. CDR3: CSADYNEQFF. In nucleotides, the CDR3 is TGTTCGGCCGACTACAATGAGCAGTTCTTC.

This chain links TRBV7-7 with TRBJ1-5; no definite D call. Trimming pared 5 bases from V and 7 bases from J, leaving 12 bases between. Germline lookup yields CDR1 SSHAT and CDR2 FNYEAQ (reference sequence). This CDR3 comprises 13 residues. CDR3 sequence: CASSLGGGQPQHF. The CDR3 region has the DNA TGTGCCAGCAGCCTCGGCGGCGGCCAGCCCCAGCATTTT. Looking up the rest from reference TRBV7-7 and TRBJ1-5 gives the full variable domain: GAGVSQSPRYKVTKRGQDVTLRCDPISSHATLYWYQQALGQGPEFLTYFNYEAQPDKSGLPSDRFSAERPEGSISTLTIQRTEQRDSAMYRCASSLGGGQPQHFGDGTRLSIL.

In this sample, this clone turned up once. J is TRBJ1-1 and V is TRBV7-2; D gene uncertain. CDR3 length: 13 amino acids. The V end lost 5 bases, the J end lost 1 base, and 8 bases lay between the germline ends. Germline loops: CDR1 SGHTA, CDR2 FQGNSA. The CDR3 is CASSASGNTEAFF. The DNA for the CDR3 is TGTGCCAGCAGCGCATCAGGGAACACTGAAGCTTTCTTT.

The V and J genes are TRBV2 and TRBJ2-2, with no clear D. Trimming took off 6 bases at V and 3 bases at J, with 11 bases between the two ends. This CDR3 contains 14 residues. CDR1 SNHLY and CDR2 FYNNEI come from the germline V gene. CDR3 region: CASRPLWDTGELFF. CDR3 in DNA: TGTGCCAGCAGACCCCTTTGGGACACCGGGGAGCTGTTTTTT.

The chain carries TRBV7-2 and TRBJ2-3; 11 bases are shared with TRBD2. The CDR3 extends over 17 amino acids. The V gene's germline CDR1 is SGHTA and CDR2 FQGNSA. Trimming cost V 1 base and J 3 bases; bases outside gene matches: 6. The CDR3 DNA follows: TGTGCCAGCAGCTTAGGGGCACTAGCGGGAGTGACAGATACGCAGTATTTT. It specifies CASSLGALAGVTDTQYF.

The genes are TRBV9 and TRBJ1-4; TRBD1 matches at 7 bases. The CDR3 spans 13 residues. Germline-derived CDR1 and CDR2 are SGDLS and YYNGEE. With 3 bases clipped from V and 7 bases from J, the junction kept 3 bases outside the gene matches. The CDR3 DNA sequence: TGTGCCAGCAGCGCGGCAGGGGGTGAAAAACTGTTTTTT. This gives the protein CASSAAGGEKLFF.

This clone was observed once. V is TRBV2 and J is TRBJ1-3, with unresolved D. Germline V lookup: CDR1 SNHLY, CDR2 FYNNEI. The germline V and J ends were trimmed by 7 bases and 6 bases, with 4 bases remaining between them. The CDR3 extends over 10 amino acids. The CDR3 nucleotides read TGTGCCAGCACTCTAAACACCATATATTTT. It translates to CASTLNTIYF.

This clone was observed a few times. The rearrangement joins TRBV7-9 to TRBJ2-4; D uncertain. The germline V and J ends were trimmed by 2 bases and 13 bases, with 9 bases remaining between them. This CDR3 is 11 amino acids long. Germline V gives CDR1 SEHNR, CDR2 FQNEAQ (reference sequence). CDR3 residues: CASSLNAAQYF. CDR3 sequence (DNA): TGTGCCAGCAGCTTAAACGCGGCCCAGTACTTC. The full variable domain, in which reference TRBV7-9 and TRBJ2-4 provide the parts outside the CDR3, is DTGVSQNPRHKITKRGQNVTFRCDPISEHNRLYWYRQTLGQGPEFLTYFQNEAQLEKSRLLSDRFSAERPKGSFSTLEIQRTEQGDSAMYLCASSLNAAQYFGAGTRLSVL.

CDR3 residues: CASSYYQATNEKLFF. For the CDR3, the DNA is TGTGCCAGCAGTTACTACCAGGCAACTAATGAAAAACTGTTTTTT. This chain connects TRBV6-6 to TRBJ1-4; D not resolved. Trimming shortened V by 1 base and J by 0 bases, and 6 bases separated the two germline ends. The CDR3 totals 15 residues. Germline V gives CDR1 MNHNY, CDR2 SVGAGI (reference sequence).

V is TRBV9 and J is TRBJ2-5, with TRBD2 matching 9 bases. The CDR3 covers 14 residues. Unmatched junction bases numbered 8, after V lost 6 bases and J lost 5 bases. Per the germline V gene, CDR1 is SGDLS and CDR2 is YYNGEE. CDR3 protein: CASTRRGGRETQYF. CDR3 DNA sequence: TGTGCCAGCACTAGGCGGGGGGGCCGGGAGACCCAGTACTTC.

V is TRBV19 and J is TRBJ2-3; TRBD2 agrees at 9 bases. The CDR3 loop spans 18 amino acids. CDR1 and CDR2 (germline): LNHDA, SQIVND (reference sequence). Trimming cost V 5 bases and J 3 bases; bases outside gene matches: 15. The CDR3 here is CASSFLRVAGVRTDTQYF. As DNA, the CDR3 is TGTGCCAGTAGTTTTCTTCGAGTAGCGGGAGTTAGGACAGATACGCAGTATTTT.

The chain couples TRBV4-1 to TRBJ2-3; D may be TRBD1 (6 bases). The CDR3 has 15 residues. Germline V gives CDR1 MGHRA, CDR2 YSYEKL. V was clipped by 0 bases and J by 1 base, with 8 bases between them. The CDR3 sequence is CASSQDGQRTDTQYF. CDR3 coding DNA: TGCGCCAGCAGCCAAGACGGACAGCGCACAGATACGCAGTATTTT.

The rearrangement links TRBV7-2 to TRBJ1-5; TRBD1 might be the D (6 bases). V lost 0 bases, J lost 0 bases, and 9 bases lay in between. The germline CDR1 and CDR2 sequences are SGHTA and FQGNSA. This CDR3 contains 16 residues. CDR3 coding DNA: TGTGCCAGCAGCTTAGCGGACAGTTATAGCAATCAGCCCCAGCATTTT. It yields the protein CASSLADSYSNQPQHF.

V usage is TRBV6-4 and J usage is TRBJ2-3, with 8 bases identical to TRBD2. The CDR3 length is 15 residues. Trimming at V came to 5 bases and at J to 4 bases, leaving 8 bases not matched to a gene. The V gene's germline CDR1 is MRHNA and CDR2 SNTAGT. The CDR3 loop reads CASSRRGGRADTQYF. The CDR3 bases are TGTGCCAGCAGTCGACGGGGGGGCCGAGCAGATACGCAGTATTTT.

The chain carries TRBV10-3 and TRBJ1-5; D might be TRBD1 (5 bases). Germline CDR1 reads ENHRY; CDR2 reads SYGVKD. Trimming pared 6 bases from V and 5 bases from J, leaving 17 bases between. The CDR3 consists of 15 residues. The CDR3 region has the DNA TGTGCCATCAGCCGACACCCCCAGGGTGATCAGCCCCAGCATTTT. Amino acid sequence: CAISRHPQGDQPQHF.

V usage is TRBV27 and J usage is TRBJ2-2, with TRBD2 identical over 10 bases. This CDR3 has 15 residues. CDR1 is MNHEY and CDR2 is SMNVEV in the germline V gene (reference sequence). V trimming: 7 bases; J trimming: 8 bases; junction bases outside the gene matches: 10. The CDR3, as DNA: TGTGCCAGCACCCTAGCGGGAGTACCCGGGGGGGAGCTGTTTTTT. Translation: CASTLAGVPGGELFF.